These 15 T cell receptor beta chains were sequenced from one sample in a study of T cells in Graves' hyperthyroidism and ophthalmopathy. TCR beta CDR3 sequences were amplified from RNA transcripts. HTBI primers were employed in a first-round RT-PCR of the TCR CDR3. TCRdb analysed the multiplex PCR reads with MiXCR anew, one entry per CDR3 protein. Seen here are approximately 330,000 distinct CDR3 sequences, roughly 13% observed once, and the top ten hold 30% to 35%. The source material was blood. The receptors derive from a woman aged 40 to 50 with Graves' ophthalmopathy.

This clonotype has a handful of counts. One junction end does not reproduce the germline sequence, and a read error may be involved. The rearrangement links TRBV7-9 to TRBJ1-4; 10 bases are a match to TRBD1. CDR1 SEHNR and CDR2 FQNEAQ come from the germline V gene (reference sequence). The CDR3 length is 15 residues. CDR3 DNA: TGTGCCAGCAGCCTAGCGACAGGGGGCGGAGAAAAACTGTTTTTT. It yields the protein CASSLATGGGEKLFF.

This clonotype was detected only a few times. This sequence joins TRBV7-9 and TRBJ2-1; TRBD1 is a possible D gene (7 bases). Trimming left V 5 bases short and J 9 bases short, with 29 bases between. Germline-derived CDR1 and CDR2 are SEHNR and FQNEAQ (reference sequence). The CDR3 spans 18 residues. DNA for the CDR3: TGTGCCAGCAGCCCCCTGATCAGGAGGGGGCCGATAGTCACTGAGCAGTTCTTC. Its protein product is CASSPLIRRGPIVTEQFF.

This clonotype showed up many times. The chain has TRBV2 and TRBJ1-1, with D unclear. The CDR3 consists of 11 residues. V was pared by 10 bases and J by 8 bases, with 14 bases between. Germline V lookup: CDR1 SNHLY, CDR2 FYNNEI. CDR3 DNA: TGTGCCAAGAGACCTGTCAGGGAAGCTTTCTTT. As protein: CAKRPVREAFF. Drawing the rest from reference TRBV2 and TRBJ1-1, the complete variable domain is EPEVTQTPSHQVTQMGQEVILRCVPISNHLYFYWYRQILGQKVEFLVSFYNNEISEKSEIFDDQFSVERPDGSNFTLKIRSTKLEDSAMYFCAKRPVREAFFGQGTRLTVV.

This clonotype was detected many times. This CDR3 is CASSYIGQGDGYTF. The CDR3 bases are TGTGCCAGCAGTTATATCGGACAAGGAGATGGCTACACCTTC. The chain joins TRBV28 to TRBJ1-2; possibly TRBD1 for D (5 bases). Germline V gives CDR1 MDHEN, CDR2 SYDVKM. The germline V and J ends were trimmed by 4 bases and 6 bases, with 15 bases remaining between them. CDR3 length: 14 residues.

This clonotype was counted ten times or more. The chain recombines TRBV28 with TRBJ2-5; tentative D call: TRBD1 (5 bases). CDR3 length equals 14 residues. Trimming left V 5 bases short and J 4 bases short, with 14 bases between. Germline V gene lookup returns CDR1 MDHEN and CDR2 SYDVKM. CDR3 protein: CASSRGVVGETQYF. The CDR3 DNA reads TGTGCCAGCAGTAGGGGCGTGGTGGGAGAGACCCAGTACTTC.

The chain combines TRBV15 with TRBJ2-7, with unresolved D. Trimming shortened V by 0 bases and J by 5 bases, and 8 bases separated the two germline ends. Germline CDR1 reads LNHNV; CDR2 reads YYDKDF (reference sequence). CDR3 length: 13 residues. The CDR3 DNA sequence: TGTGCCACCAGCAGAGATTTCCCGGACGAGCAGTACTTC. Translation: CATSRDFPDEQYF.

This clonotype showed up many times. The chain uses TRBV15 and TRBJ2-7; 10 bases match TRBD2. The CDR3 has 17 residues. V dropped 2 bases and J dropped 2; count of bases not matched to a gene: 9. Germline V lookup: CDR1 LNHNV, CDR2 YYDKDF (reference sequence). CDR3 in DNA: TGTGCCACCAGCAGAAACAATCTAGCGGGAGTTCCCTACGAGCAGTACTTC. This translates into CATSRNNLAGVPYEQYF.

The rearrangement links TRBV3-1 to TRBJ1-3; weak D call: TRBD1 (6 bases). Trimming left V 8 bases short and J 0 bases short, with 11 bases between. The CDR3 has 14 amino acids. Germline V gene data show CDR1 as LGHDT and CDR2 as YNNKEL (reference sequence). CDR3 amino acids: CASGQLDSGNTIYF. The DNA for the CDR3 is TGTGCCAGCGGACAGCTGGACTCTGGAAACACCATATATTTT.

This clonotype was detected ten times or more. This chain joins TRBV20-1 and TRBJ1-2; no clear D gene. Between the trimmed V and J ends, which lost 4 bases and 4 bases, there was a span of 10 bases. This CDR3 is built from 12 residues. Germline-derived CDR1 and CDR2 are DFQATT and SNEGSKA (reference sequence). The CDR3 sequence is CSAKLGTYGYTF. CDR3 nucleotides: TGCAGTGCTAAACTTGGTACCTATGGCTACACCTTC.

V and J are TRBV20-1 and TRBJ2-7, with 9 nucleotides matching TRBD2. V was pared by 6 bases and J by 4 bases, with 7 bases of the junction left unmatched. Germline V gene lookup returns CDR1 DFQATT and CDR2 SNEGSKA (reference sequence). The CDR3 has 13 amino acids. CDR3 coding DNA: TGCAGTGCCAGCCGTCTAGCGGGGTACGAGCAGTACTTC. It codes for CSASRLAGYEQYF.

Ten or more counts support this clonotype. The V gene is TRBV20-1, the J gene TRBJ1-2; no reliable D call. Trimming shortened V by 6 bases and J by 4 bases, and 21 bases separated the two germline ends. The CDR3 covers 15 residues. Looked up from germline, CDR1 is DFQATT and CDR2 is SNEGSKA (reference sequence). This chain's CDR3 is CSATPPIWAGYGYTF. The CDR3 bases are TGCAGTGCGACCCCCCCGATTTGGGCGGGCTATGGCTACACCTTC.

The J gene is TRBJ1-3, the V gene TRBV5-1; no definite D call. This CDR3 comprises 16 residues. Per germline, CDR1 SGHRS and CDR2 YFSETQ. Trimming removed 1 base at V and 0 bases at J, with 11 bases between. The CDR3 protein is CASSLSFGDSGNTIYF. CDR3 in DNA: TGCGCCAGCAGCTTGAGTTTTGGCGACTCTGGAAACACCATATATTTT.

This clonotype has just a few counts. This rearrangement joins TRBV6-1 to TRBJ2-2; D not resolved. V lost 7 bases, J lost 4 bases, and 10 bases lay in between. Germline CDR1 and CDR2: MNHNS and SASEGT. The CDR3 is made up of 13 amino acids. In DNA form, the CDR3 reads TGTGCCAGCACCCCTCTAGGCACCGGGGAGCTGTTTTTT. Its protein is CASTPLGTGELFF.

This clonotype was seen at least ten times. The chain recombines TRBV15 with TRBJ1-1; D possibly corresponds to TRBD1 (5 bases). Germline assignment: CDR1 LNHNV and CDR2 YYDKDF (reference sequence). CDR3 length: 14 amino acids. Trimming removed 5 bases from V and 4 bases from J, with 14 bases in between. Here the CDR3 reads CATSDSGLATEAFF. The CDR3 nucleotides are TGTGCCACCAGCGATTCAGGGTTGGCCACTGAAGCTTTCTTT.

This clonotype was seen at least ten times. The V gene is TRBV6-2 or TRBV6-3, the J gene TRBJ1-2; D unclear. Trimming pared 0 bases from V and 8 bases from J, leaving 7 bases between. This CDR3 contains 12 residues. Germline V gene lookup returns CDR1 MNHEY and CDR2 SVGEGT. The CDR3 sequence is CASSYSGRGYTF. CDR3 sequence (DNA): TGTGCCAGCAGTTACTCCGGACGGGGCTACACCTTC.